Listed here are 27 T cell receptor beta chains from one sample, sequenced in a study of blood T cells in healthy people across ages. Primed by a sample-barcoded 5' primer and a J-beta primer mix, a second PCR proceeded for roughly 6 to 12 cycles. A single record per CDR3 protein comes from TCRdb applying MiXCR to the 5' RACE reads. There are about 970,000 distinct CDR3 sequences in the sample; about 53% occur only once, and over 20% lies in the top ten. Sequencing was done on a sample of blood. The source of these receptors is a woman aged 60-75 years in good health.

Of note for this clonotype: The junction does not match germline at one end; this may be a read error. CDR3 loop: CANSLSFVAFF. The CDR3 nucleotides read TGTGCCAACAGCTTGAGTTTTGTGGCTTTCTTT. The gene calls are TRBV7-9 and TRBJ1-1; D not resolved. Germline assignment: CDR1 SEHNR and CDR2 FQNEAQ (reference sequence). The CDR3 consists of 11 residues.

The table lists this clonotype with a few counts. This chain connects TRBV12-3 or TRBV12-4 to TRBJ1-2; the D is unclear. V lost 4 bases to trimming and J lost 6 bases, with 15 bases between them. The length of the CDR3 is 14 residues. CDR3 DNA: TGTGCCAGCAGTTCCCCCTGGTCTTTCGATGGCTACACCTTC. Protein: CASSSPWSFDGYTF.

This chain joins TRBV28 and TRBJ1-2; 9 bases align to TRBD1. CDR1 and CDR2 (germline): MDHEN, SYDVKM. With 10 bases clipped from V and 4 bases from J, the junction kept 10 bases outside the gene matches. This CDR3 is built from 14 residues. CDR3 loop: CATPLDRGGYGYTF. CDR3 in DNA: TGTGCCACCCCATTGGACAGGGGCGGCTATGGCTACACCTTC.

This clonotype was seen a few times. The chain has TRBV13 and TRBJ2-7; D possibly corresponds to TRBD1 (6 bases). Trimming removed 6 bases at V and 2 bases at J, with 11 bases between. Germline CDR1 is PRHDT and CDR2 is FYEKMQ (reference sequence). This CDR3 has 13 amino acids. This chain's CDR3 is CASRQGQTYEQYF. Here the CDR3 DNA reads TGTGCCAGCAGACAGGGCCAAACCTACGAGCAGTACTTC.

The genes are TRBV4-1 and TRBJ2-1; D might be TRBD2 (6 bases). CDR1 and CDR2 from the germline V gene are MGHRA and YSYEKL. The CDR3 covers 15 residues. The germline V and J ends were trimmed by 3 bases and 6 bases, with 15 bases remaining between them. This CDR3 is CASSQTPRRANEQFF. The DNA of the CDR3 is TGCGCCAGCAGCCAGACCCCGCGGAGGGCCAATGAGCAGTTCTTC.

With respect to this clonotype: With a much larger clone just one base away, this may be a read error. The chain employs TRBV29-1 and TRBJ2-3; D gene uncertain. The CDR3 length is 12 residues. Trimming left V 3 bases short and J 2 bases short, with 6 bases between. The germline gives CDR1 SQVTM, CDR2 ANQGSEA. The CDR3 region has the DNA TGCAGCGTTGACGGTCTCACAGATACGCAGTATTTT. It is translated as CSVDGLTDTQYF.

In its sample, this clonotype was seen a few times. This rearrangement joins TRBV12-3 or TRBV12-4 to TRBJ2-7, with D uncertain. The CDR3 extends over 12 amino acids. The V and J ends lost 6 bases and 1 base respectively, with 7 bases between them. The CDR3 protein is CASSTRSYEQYF. The CDR3 nucleotides are TGTGCCAGCAGCACGAGGTCCTACGAGCAGTACTTC.

Comments on this clonotype: A read error may be the cause here, since a much bigger clone is one base away. The chain links TRBV10-1 to TRBJ2-5; the match to TRBD1 covers 8 bases. The germline gives CDR1 WNHNN, CDR2 SYGVQD (reference sequence). There are 15 residues in the CDR3. The CDR3 loop reads CASGDPGQDGQTQYF. The CDR3 region has the DNA TGCGCCAGCGGTGACCCGGGACAGGATGGGCAGACCCAGTACTTC.

The V gene is TRBV27, the J gene TRBJ2-3; D remains unclear. Trimming took 1 base from V and 2 from J, leaving 7 bases between them. CDR3 length: 14 amino acids. CDR1 and CDR2 (germline): MNHEY, SMNVEV (reference sequence). CDR3 bases: TGTGCCAGCAGTTTATGGGTGAACACAGATACGCAGTATTTT. Its translation: CASSLWVNTDTQYF.

The chain links TRBV6-2 or TRBV6-3 to TRBJ2-1; unclear D gene. This CDR3 has 13 residues. Germline V CDR1 and CDR2: MNHEY, SVGEGT. Trimming took off 5 bases at V and 4 bases at J, with 9 bases between the two ends. CDR3 sequence (DNA): TGTGCCAGCAGTGACGCGTATTACAATGAGCAGTTCTTC. Its translation: CASSDAYYNEQFF.

This clonotype occurred a few times. The rearrangement uses TRBV3-1 and TRBJ2-3, with D tentatively TRBD2 (5 bases). Looked up from germline, CDR1 is LGHDT and CDR2 is YNNKEL (reference sequence). The CDR3 is 17 residues long. Trimming stripped 0 bases from V and 0 bases from J, with 13 bases between. The CDR3 region has the DNA TGTGCCAGCAGCCAAGATTTGGGGAGACGTAGCACAGATACGCAGTATTTT. This sequence encodes CASSQDLGRRSTDTQYF.

This chain joins TRBV27 and TRBJ2-7; 10 nucleotides align to TRBD2. The J segment lost 0 bases and the V segment lost 10 bases, leaving 6 bases of the junction unmatched. Germline assignment: CDR1 MNHEY and CDR2 SMNVEV (reference sequence). This CDR3 contains 14 residues. CDR3 protein: CATKIAGGSYEQYF. The CDR3 nucleotides read TGTGCCACTAAGATAGCGGGGGGCTCCTACGAGCAGTACTTC.

This clonotype was seen more than once but under ten times. The DNA for the CDR3 is TGCGCCAGCAGCCAAGAAGGGGGGACAGGTTACAACTATGGCTACACCTTC. Translation gives CASSQEGGTGYNYGYTF. This chain uses TRBV4-1 with TRBJ1-2; TRBD1 aligns across 8 bases. J gave up 2 bases and V 0 bases, and 8 bases lay outside the gene matches. The CDR3 loop spans 17 amino acids. Per germline, CDR1 MGHRA and CDR2 YSYEKL.

This clonotype was detected only a few times. The chain recombines TRBV7-9 with TRBJ2-3; D call uncertain. Trimming shortened V by 6 bases and J by 2 bases, and 12 bases separated the two germline ends. Germline V gene data show CDR1 as SEHNR and CDR2 as FQNEAQ (reference sequence). This CDR3 has 14 residues. The CDR3 here is CASSGLSYTDTQYF. DNA of the CDR3: TGTGCCAGCAGTGGTCTCAGTTACACAGATACGCAGTATTTT.

Turning to this clonotype: The junction differs from germline at one of its ends, possibly a read error. The chain carries TRBV5-1 and TRBJ2-3, with D hard to call. The CDR3 is 14 amino acids. The V gene's germline CDR1 is SGHRS and CDR2 YFSETQ. The CDR3 protein is CAGSFLQLTDTQYF. The CDR3 DNA sequence: TGCGCCGGCAGCTTTCTACAGCTCACAGATACGCAGTATTTT. The whole variable domain, remainder taken from reference TRBV5-1 and TRBJ2-3, is KAGVTQTPRYLIKTRGQQVTLSCSPISGHRSVSWYQQTPGQGLQFLFEYFSETQRNKGNFPGRFSGRQFSNSRSEMNVSTLELGDSALYLCAGSFLQLTDTQYFGPGTRLTVL.

This clonotype has more than one count but fewer than ten. This chain links TRBV18 with TRBJ2-5, with D possibly being TRBD1 (7 bases). The J call may be incorrect, as the DNA end agrees better with TRBJ2-7. Germline V gene data show CDR1 as KGHSH and CDR2 as LQKENI. The CDR3 totals 13 residues. The CDR3 coding sequence is TGTGCCAGCTCGTCCCAGGGGGGCTACGAGCAGTACTTC. This translates into CASSSQGGYEQYF.

CDR3 protein: CASSALASSYNEQFF. The CDR3 DNA sequence: TGTGCCAGCAGCGCTCTAGCCAGCTCCTACAATGAGCAGTTCTTC. The chain links TRBV11-2 to TRBJ2-1; a possible D gene is TRBD2 (5 bases). Germline V gene lookup returns CDR1 SGHAT and CDR2 FQNNGV. The V end was cut by 5 bases, the J end by 0 bases, with 11 bases between. The length of the CDR3 is 15 residues.

The chain is built from TRBV6-2 or TRBV6-3 and TRBJ2-1; 15 bases match TRBD2. The V gene's germline CDR1 is MNHEY and CDR2 SVGEGT. The CDR3 loop spans 18 amino acids. Trimming took 3 bases from V and 0 from J; bases not matched to a gene: 3. The CDR3 coding sequence is TGTGCCAGCAGTTATTGGGGACTAGCGGGAGGCTCCTACAATGAGCAGTTCTTC. Its translation is CASSYWGLAGGSYNEQFF.

V is TRBV29-1 and J is TRBJ1-1; D gene unclear. Germline V gene data show CDR1 as SQVTM and CDR2 as ANQGSEA. The CDR3 spans 13 residues. Trimming shortened V by 5 bases and J by 0 bases, and 10 bases separated the two germline ends. CDR3 in amino acids: CSVLDGVNTEAFF. The DNA for the CDR3 is TGCAGCGTTTTGGATGGAGTGAACACTGAAGCTTTCTTT.

This clonotype was counted a few times. This chain connects TRBV5-1 to TRBJ2-7; TRBD1 matches at 7 bases. CDR3 length: 12 amino acids. J lost 6 bases, V lost 4 bases, and 4 bases had no gene match. CDR1 and CDR2 from the germline V gene are SGHRS and YFSETQ. The CDR3 reads CASSLRDSEQYF. The CDR3 coding sequence is TGCGCCAGCAGCCTCCGGGACAGCGAGCAGTACTTC.

This clonotype has ten or more counts. The gene calls are TRBV28 and TRBJ2-1, with a weak D call TRBD2 (5 bases). The CDR3 covers 16 residues. Germline values: CDR1 MDHEN, CDR2 SYDVKM. Trimming removed 8 bases at V and 4 bases at J, with 21 bases between. The CDR3 DNA reads TGTGCCAGCCCCCCCCGGGGAAGGATGCTTTACAATGAGCAGTTCTTC. Its protein product is CASPPRGRMLYNEQFF.

This clonotype was recorded a few times. At one boundary the junction diverges from the germline segment, which might be a read error. The chain employs TRBV3-1 and TRBJ2-7; 10 bases align to TRBD2. This CDR3 spans 18 amino acids. Germline CDR1 is LGHDT and CDR2 is YNNKEL (reference sequence). CDR3 DNA: TGTGCCAGCAGCCAAGATGAACTAGCGGGAACTTTCTCCCACGAGCAGTACTTC. Its translation: CASSQDELAGTFSHEQYF.

The chain recombines TRBV7-8 with TRBJ2-3; maybe TRBD2 (7 bases). The V end was cut by 4 bases, the J end by 0 bases, with 14 bases between. The CDR3 is 16 residues long. Germline V gene sequence: CDR1 SGHVS, CDR2 FQNEAQ. The CDR3: CASSSRRGASTDTQYF. In DNA form, the CDR3 reads TGTGCCAGCAGCTCTCGCCGGGGGGCGAGCACAGATACGCAGTATTTT.

This chain connects TRBV6-5 to TRBJ2-4; TRBD2 is a possible D gene (5 bases). Germline CDR1 MNHEY, CDR2 SVGAGI. The CDR3 spans 16 residues. Trimming took off 0 bases at V and 13 bases at J, with 22 bases between the two ends. In nucleotides, the CDR3 is TGTGCCAGCAGTTACTCGAGGTGGGGTGGAGGTAATGAGCAGTACTTC. The encoded protein is CASSYSRWGGGNEQYF.

This clonotype was counted a few times. The rearrangement links TRBV6-5 to TRBJ2-7; the match to TRBD2 covers 10 bases. J gave up 3 bases and V 0 bases, and 5 bases lay outside the gene matches. The CDR3 totals 16 residues. Germline CDR1 is MNHEY and CDR2 is SVGAGI. The CDR3 loop is CASSYSGLAGVYEQYF. CDR3 coding DNA: TGTGCCAGCAGTTACTCTGGGCTAGCGGGAGTCTACGAGCAGTACTTC.

This clonotype was counted only a few times. The V call is TRBV3-1, the J call TRBJ2-1; D not resolved. Germline-derived CDR1 and CDR2 are LGHDT and YNNKEL (reference sequence). The ends were cut back, 6 bases at V and 0 bases at J, with 9 bases in the middle. The CDR3 spans 14 residues. The CDR3 loop reads CASSPLYSYNEQFF. The CDR3 nucleotides are TGTGCCAGCAGTCCTCTTTACTCCTACAATGAGCAGTTCTTC.

As for this clonotype: A read error may account for a junction end that differs from germline. The chain joins TRBV9 to TRBJ2-1, with D possibly being TRBD2 (5 bases). This CDR3 contains 16 residues. Germline assignment: CDR1 SGDLS and CDR2 YYNGEE. Here the CDR3 DNA reads TGTGCCAGCAGCCCTGGAGGAGCCTCCTCCTACAATGAGCGGTTCTTC. Its translation is CASSPGGASSYNERFF. The whole variable domain, filled in from reference TRBV9 and TRBJ2-1, reads DSGVTQTPKHLITATGQRVTLRCSPRSGDLSVYWYQQSLDQGLQFLIQYYNGEERAKGNILERFSAQQFPDLHSELNLSSLELGDSALYFCASSPGGASSYNERFFGPGTRLTVL.